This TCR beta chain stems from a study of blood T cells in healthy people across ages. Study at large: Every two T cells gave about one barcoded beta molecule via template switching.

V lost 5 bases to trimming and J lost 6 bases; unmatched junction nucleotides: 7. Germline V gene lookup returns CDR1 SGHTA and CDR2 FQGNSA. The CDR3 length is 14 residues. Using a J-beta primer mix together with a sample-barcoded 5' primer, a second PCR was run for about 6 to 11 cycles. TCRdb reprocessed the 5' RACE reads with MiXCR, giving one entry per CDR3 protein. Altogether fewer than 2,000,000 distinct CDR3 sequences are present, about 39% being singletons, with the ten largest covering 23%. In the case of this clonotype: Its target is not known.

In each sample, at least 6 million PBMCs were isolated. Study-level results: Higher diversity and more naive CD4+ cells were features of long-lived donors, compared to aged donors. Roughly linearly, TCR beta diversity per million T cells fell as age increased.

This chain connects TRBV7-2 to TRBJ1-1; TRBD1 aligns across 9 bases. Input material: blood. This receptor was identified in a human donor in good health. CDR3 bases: TGTGCCAGCAGCCAACAGGGGGCAGGGTCTGAAGCTTTCTTT. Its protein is CASSQQGAGSEAFF.